This T cell receptor (beta chain) derives from a study of blood T cell repertoires in COVID-19. Study details: The United States, Italy and Spain provided the acute and convalescent COVID-19 samples.

Clinical history reported by participants formed the basis on which cohorts were assigned. This clone was seen only once. The CDR3 totals 16 residues. The germline gives CDR1 MNHNY, CDR2 SVGAGI (reference sequence). With V trimmed by 5 bases and J by 4 bases, 10 bases remained unmatched. Sequencing was performed with immunoSEQ multiplex PCR; in TCRdb, only in-frame clones are kept and a portion is missing. The sample lists a few hundred thousand clones, 80% to 90% occurring once. The rearrangement links TRBV6-6 to TRBJ1-5; TRBD1 matches at 8 bases. The specimen was PBMCs or T cells enriched from blood (not recorded which). The receptor was derived from a woman aged 40-49 years with acute COVID-19. This CDR3 is CASSPGQGWGNQPQHF. The DNA for the CDR3 is TGTGCCAGCAGTCCCGGACAGGGCTGGGGAAATCAGCCCCAGCATTTT.